Detailed here is one T cell receptor (beta chain). Its antigen is as yet unknown. Germline CDR1 is LNHDA and CDR2 is SQIVND (reference sequence). This CDR3 spans 14 amino acids. V lost 1 base to trimming and J lost 1 base, with 8 bases between them. These data are taken from a study of CD8+ T cells in alopecia areata. Study outcomes and limitations: Between patients, shared TCR sequences were less clear than in mice. This was possibly due in part to HLA diversity in the patient population. Clonality was higher in lesional than normal scalp, especially in alopecia totalis/universalis.

Extracted RNA was reverse transcribed, and the resulting cDNA served as sequencing template. The table came from immunoSEQ multiplex PCR; TCRdb's copy has only in-frame clones and leaves some out. The table has about 140,000 clones, approximately 60% seen once. The gene calls are TRBV19 and TRBJ2-7, with D unclear. The sample taken for sequencing was CD8+ T cells sorted from blood. The clonotype was recovered from a human donor in good health. The CDR3 coding sequence is TGTGCCAGTAGTATAGGCAGGCATTCCTACGAGCAGTACTTC. It yields the protein CASSIGRHSYEQYF.